This T cell receptor (beta chain) was retrieved from a study of sequential checkpoint blockade in melanoma. Study-level information: Each arm's sequence ended with maintenance nivolumab. DNA from over 80 pretreatment tumor samples underwent TCRβ immunosequencing. Notes on the study in general: About 30 times likelier clinical benefit followed increased tumor T-cell fraction and clonality. Tumor T-cell fraction and clonality correlated with PD-L1 and CD8+ counts.

Treatment indicated: randomized to nivolumab then ipilimumab (arm A) or the reverse (arm B). This clone was observed a handful of times. No antigen is known for it. Clones were read by immunoSEQ multiplex PCR, and TCRdb kept only the in-frame ones, dropping some. The sample contains some 2,200 clones, around 20% of which appear only once. This CDR3 contains 14 residues. The chain recombines TRBV12-2 with TRBJ2-7; the DNA was not compared with TRBD2, the D call given in the table. TRBV12-2 is tagged as a pseudogene. This clonotype was obtained from a human donor with melanoma. The specimen was tumor tissue (inferred from file names), collected from a patient given nivolumab and ipilimumab in sequence. The CDR3 sequence is CATPGERFSYEQYF. In DNA, the CDR3 is TGTGCTACCCCCGGCGAGCGGTTCTCCTACGAGCAGTACTTC.